Listed here are 29 T cell receptor beta chains from one sample, sequenced in a study of cytomegalovirus exposure and HLA in healthy donors. Primers for the PCR totalled 60 Vbeta and 13 Jbeta. TCRdb's copy holds only in-frame clones and misses some; the assay was immunoSEQ multiplex PCR. Of roughly 150,000 clones in the sample, roughly 72% are singletons; the top ten hold roughly 1%. The sample consisted of PBMCs. The receptor set was obtained from a woman in her 40s in good health and CMV-seronegative.

The chain employs TRBV2 and TRBJ2-1; 8 bases match TRBD2. Germline CDR1 reads SNHLY; CDR2 reads FYNNEI. V lost 2 bases, J lost 7 bases, and 4 bases stayed unmatched. This CDR3 is built from 14 residues. Here the CDR3 DNA reads TGTGCCAGCAGTGAACGGACTAGCATGAATGAGCAGTTCTTC. It specifies CASSERTSMNEQFF. Full variable domain (outside the CDR3, taken from reference TRBV2 and TRBJ2-1): EPEVTQTPSHQVTQMGQEVILRCVPISNHLYFYWYRQILGQKVEFLVSFYNNEISEKSEIFDDQFSVERPDGSNFTLKIRSTKLEDSAMYFCASSERTSMNEQFFGPGTRLTVL.

The J gene is TRBJ1-1, the V gene TRBV6-5; a weak D match, TRBD1 (5 bases). Trimming stripped 7 bases from V and 5 bases from J, with 14 bases between. Germline CDR1 is MNHEY and CDR2 is SVGAGI. The CDR3 is 13 residues long. CDR3 in DNA: TGTGCCAGCACCCTTGGAAGGGGAACTGAAGCTTTCTTT. It codes for CASTLGRGTEAFF.

The chain has TRBV11-3 and TRBJ2-3; possible D gene TRBD1, 6 bases. The length of the CDR3 is 15 residues. V lost 2 bases and J lost 2, with 11 bases in between. Germline CDR1 and CDR2: SGHNT and YENEEA. Here the CDR3 DNA reads TGTGCCAGCAGCTTACAGGGGACCGCCACAGATACGCAGTATTTT. It encodes CASSLQGTATDTQYF.

V gene TRBV30 combines with J gene TRBJ1-1; 9 nucleotides line up with TRBD1. The CDR3 totals 13 residues. The junction had 0 bases not matched to a gene; V was cut back by 0 bases and J by 4 bases. Germline V gene lookup returns CDR1 GTSNPN and CDR2 SVGIG (reference sequence). CDR3 in amino acids: CAWSVQGATEAFF. Written as DNA, the CDR3 is TGTGCCTGGAGTGTACAGGGGGCCACTGAAGCTTTCTTT.

The chain couples TRBV11-2 to TRBJ2-1, with D unresolved. The CDR3 runs to 12 residues. The V and J ends lost 2 bases and 7 bases respectively, with 6 bases between them. Germline V gene data show CDR1 as SGHAT and CDR2 as FQNNGV. The CDR3 sequence: CASSLINNEQFF. The CDR3 DNA reads as TGTGCCAGCAGCTTAATTAATAATGAGCAGTTCTTC. Combining the CDR3 with reference TRBV11-2 and TRBJ2-1 gives the whole variable domain EAGVAQSPRYKIIEKRQSVAFWCNPISGHATLYWYQQILGQGPKLLIQFQNNGVVDDSQLPKDRFSAERLKGVDSTLKIQPAKLEDSAVYLCASSLINNEQFFGPGTRLTVL.

The chain is built from TRBV6-1 and TRBJ2-5; TRBD2 is a possible D gene (6 bases). The length of the CDR3 is 12 residues. V shed 1 base and J shed 9 bases, with 9 bases lying between them. The germline gives CDR1 MNHNS, CDR2 SASEGT. The CDR3 region is CASSEEWGAQYF. The CDR3 nucleotides read TGTGCCAGCAGTGAAGAATGGGGGGCCCAGTACTTC.

The CDR3 region has the DNA TGCGCCAGCAGCCCCCAGACAGGGATCCCCGGGGAGCTGTTTTTT. Translating gives CASSPQTGIPGELFF. The chain couples TRBV5-1 to TRBJ2-2; 7 bases match TRBD1. Losses at the gene ends were 4 bases for V and 6 bases for J; bases not matched to a gene: 9. This CDR3 has 15 residues. Germline V gene data show CDR1 as SGHRS and CDR2 as YFSETQ.

The CDR3 protein is CASTRGVRGGETQYF. The CDR3 bases are TGTGCCAGCACCCGGGGAGTTCGGGGTGGAGAGACCCAGTACTTC. The chain recombines TRBV25-1 with TRBJ2-5; TRBD2 might be the D (5 bases). In germline, CDR1 is MGHDK, CDR2 SYGVNS. V lost 7 bases and J lost 4, with 19 bases in between. The length of the CDR3 is 15 residues.

The chain couples TRBV15 to TRBJ1-4, with D possibly matching TRBD1 (6 bases). This CDR3 has 15 amino acids. Germline V gives CDR1 LNHNV, CDR2 YYDKDF (reference sequence). The V end was cut by 3 bases, the J end by 2 bases, with 10 bases between. The CDR3 region has the DNA TGTGCCACCAGCAGCGGACAGAAGACTAATGAAAAACTGTTTTTT. As protein: CATSSGQKTNEKLFF.

V usage is TRBV5-1 and J usage is TRBJ2-5; D unclear. This CDR3 spans 14 amino acids. Germline loops: CDR1 SGHRS, CDR2 YFSETQ. The V gene lost 1 base and the J gene lost 5 bases, with 12 bases spanning the gap. In nucleotides, the CDR3 is TGCGCCAGCAGCTTGAGTACTTCTAGGGAGACCCAGTACTTC. Amino acids: CASSLSTSRETQYF.

The gene calls are TRBV11-1 and TRBJ2-7, with D tentatively TRBD2 (5 bases). The length of the CDR3 is 13 residues. CDR1 is SGHAT and CDR2 is FQDESV in the germline V gene (reference sequence). Between the trimmed V and J ends, which lost 5 bases and 3 bases, there was a span of 11 bases. The CDR3 is CASSTGTHYEQYF. The DNA of the CDR3 is TGTGCCAGCAGCACGGGAACCCACTACGAGCAGTACTTC.

The gene calls are TRBV27 and TRBJ2-3, with D perhaps matching TRBD1 (5 bases). Between the trimmed V and J ends, which lost 5 bases and 8 bases, there was a span of 20 bases. The CDR3 length is 15 residues. Germline CDR1 is MNHEY and CDR2 is SMNVEV (reference sequence). This chain's CDR3 is CASSNSGPRWGTQYF. CDR3 coding DNA: TGTGCCAGCAGTAACTCAGGGCCCCGCTGGGGTACGCAGTATTTT.

The gene calls are TRBV2 and TRBJ2-3, with no clear D. Germline V gives CDR1 SNHLY, CDR2 FYNNEI. The V gene lost 7 bases and the J gene lost 2 bases, with 7 bases spanning the gap. CDR3 length: 12 amino acids. The CDR3 sequence: CASNPNTDTQYF. For the CDR3, the DNA is TGTGCCAGCAACCCTAACACAGATACGCAGTATTTT.

V usage is TRBV6-4 and J usage is TRBJ2-2; TRBD1 matches at 9 bases. Germline V gene lookup returns CDR1 MRHNA and CDR2 SNTAGT. This CDR3 has 16 amino acids. V gave up 0 bases and J gave up 2 bases; unmatched junction bases: 1. The CDR3 region is CASSDSGQGNTGELFF. In DNA, the CDR3 is TGTGCCAGCAGTGACTCGGGACAGGGTAACACCGGGGAGCTGTTTTTT.

This clone has a handful of counts. This chain uses TRBV28 with TRBJ2-3; TRBD2 matches 9 bases. Germline lookup yields CDR1 MDHEN and CDR2 SYDVKM. CDR3 length: 16 residues. V lost 6 bases and J lost 6; bases outside the gene matches: 13. The CDR3 sequence: CASSRTSAGALDTQYF. The CDR3 region has the DNA TGTGCCAGCAGCCGGACTAGCGCCGGAGCATTGGATACGCAGTATTTT.

V is TRBV9 and J is TRBJ1-3; D not resolved. There are 15 residues in the CDR3. Germline V gene lookup returns CDR1 SGDLS and CDR2 YYNGEE. V lost 4 bases and J 0 bases, leaving 11 bases between the germline ends. The CDR3 coding sequence is TGTGCCAGCAGCCCACGACATTTCTCTGGAAACACCATATATTTT. Translating gives CASSPRHFSGNTIYF.

This clone showed up just a few times. The chain couples TRBV28 to TRBJ1-1, with 8 bases identical to TRBD1. This CDR3 is 18 amino acids long. CDR1 is MDHEN, CDR2 SYDVKM, per germline. V was clipped by 2 bases and J by 1 base; unmatched bases: 12. CDR3 sequence (DNA): TGTGCCAGCAGTTTACCTCCTATGGCAGGGGGCAGGAACACTGAAGCTTTCTTT. It encodes CASSLPPMAGGRNTEAFF.

V gene TRBV5-6 combines with J gene TRBJ2-1, with D unresolved. The V gene lost 2 bases and the J gene lost 8 bases, with 5 bases spanning the gap. Germline lookup yields CDR1 SGHDT and CDR2 YYEEEE. This CDR3 contains 11 residues. CDR3 sequence (DNA): TGTGCCAGCAGCTTCAGCGATGAGCAGTTCTTC. It encodes CASSFSDEQFF.

The chain is built from TRBV11-3 and TRBJ1-2; D unresolved. CDR1 and CDR2 (germline): SGHNT, YENEEA. The CDR3 runs to 14 residues. V lost 5 bases, J lost 6 bases, and 16 bases lay in between. The CDR3 protein is CASSLGPEGDGYTF. DNA of the CDR3: TGTGCCAGCAGCCTAGGTCCGGAAGGAGATGGCTACACCTTC.

The chain carries TRBV7-9 and TRBJ2-5, with D maybe TRBD1 (7 bases). V lost 3 bases, J lost 5 bases, and 13 bases lay in between. Germline V gene lookup returns CDR1 SEHNR and CDR2 FQNEAQ (reference sequence). This CDR3 contains 14 residues. CDR3 bases: TGTGCCAGCAGCTTTTCACAGGGGAGGGAGACCCAGTACTTC. This codes for CASSFSQGRETQYF.

V and J are TRBV28 and TRBJ1-5; the match to TRBD1 covers 9 bases. CDR3 length equals 15 residues. V was pared by 0 bases and J by 5 bases, with 2 bases of the junction left unmatched. Germline CDR1 reads MDHEN; CDR2 reads SYDVKM. CDR3 region: CASSLWDRGDQPQHF. CDR3 nucleotide sequence: TGTGCCAGCAGTTTATGGGACAGGGGTGATCAGCCCCAGCATTTT.

V and J are TRBV5-4 and TRBJ1-4; 7 positions match TRBD1. The CDR3 has 13 amino acids. From germline, CDR1 is SGHNT and CDR2 YYREEE (reference sequence). In DNA, the CDR3 is TGTGCAGCCCAGGGGGGCCCGGATGAAAAACTGTTTTTT. This encodes CAAQGGPDEKLFF. The whole variable domain, remainder taken from reference TRBV5-4 and TRBJ1-4, is ETGVTQSPTHLIKTRGQQVTLRCSSQSGHNTVSWYQQALGQGPQFIFQYYREEENGRGNFPPRFSGLQFPNYSSELNVNALELDDSALYLCAAQGGPDEKLFFGSGTQLSVL.

A word on this clone: This sample also contains other DNA sequences that code for the same CDR3. The rearrangement joins TRBV29-1 to TRBJ1-1, with D possibly matching TRBD1 (6 bases). The V end lost 4 bases, the J end lost 0 bases, and 9 bases lay between the germline ends. The CDR3 runs to 13 residues. Germline V gene data show CDR1 as SQVTM and CDR2 as ANQGSEA. CDR3: CSVAGHLNTEAFF. CDR3 nucleotides: TGCAGCGTTGCGGGACACTTGAACACTGAAGCTTTCTTT.

The V call is TRBV7-9, the J call TRBJ1-1; D unclear. The germline gives CDR1 SEHNR, CDR2 FQNEAQ (reference sequence). The CDR3 is made up of 16 amino acids. V was shortened by 5 bases and J by 3 bases, with 19 bases between the two germline ends. Here the CDR3 reads CASSTGTGSRDTEAFF. CDR3 sequence (DNA): TGTGCCAGCAGCACTGGTACGGGGTCTCGTGACACTGAAGCTTTCTTT. Supplemented by reference TRBV7-9 and TRBJ1-1, the full variable domain reads DTGVSQNPRHKITKRGQNVTFRCDPISEHNRLYWYRQTLGQGPEFLTYFQNEAQLEKSRLLSDRFSAERPKGSFSTLEIQRTEQGDSAMYLCASSTGTGSRDTEAFFGQGTRLTVV.

Only a few counts were recorded for this clone. The V gene is TRBV6-5, the J gene TRBJ1-1; D gene unclear. Looked up from germline, CDR1 is MNHEY and CDR2 is SVGAGI. The CDR3 has 14 amino acids. The V end lost 6 bases, the J end lost 1 base, and 12 bases lay between the germline ends. The CDR3 protein is CASSSLGGNTEAFF. The DNA of the CDR3 is TGTGCCAGCAGCTCCTTAGGAGGGAACACTGAAGCTTTCTTT.

The rearrangement links TRBV19 to TRBJ2-2, with 8 bases that match TRBD1. CDR3 size: 14 residues. Per germline, CDR1 LNHDA and CDR2 SQIVND (reference sequence). Trimming took 8 bases from V and 1 from J; bases not matched to a gene: 3. CDR3 nucleotides: TGTGCCAGTGGTGACAGGGGGAACACCGGGGAGCTGTTTTTT. Its protein is CASGDRGNTGELFF.

V and J are TRBV30 and TRBJ1-5; D ambiguous. The V end was cut by 2 bases, the J end by 4 bases, with 9 bases between. The CDR3 has 13 residues. The germline gives CDR1 GTSNPN, CDR2 SVGIG (reference sequence). The CDR3 protein is CAWSPTGNQPQHF. In nucleotides, the CDR3 is TGTGCCTGGAGTCCGACTGGGAATCAGCCCCAGCATTTT.

This clone was seen a handful of times. The V gene is TRBV6-1, the J gene TRBJ1-4; tentative D call: TRBD1 (5 bases). Trimming pared 6 bases from V and 8 bases from J, leaving 13 bases between. CDR3 length: 13 residues. CDR1 and CDR2 from the germline V gene are MNHNS and SASEGT. The CDR3 loop is CASSPGLKEKLFF. The CDR3 coding sequence is TGTGCCAGCAGCCCGGGACTAAAGGAAAAACTGTTTTTT.

The gene calls are TRBV11-3 and TRBJ2-7, with no clear D. CDR3 length: 14 amino acids. The V gene's germline CDR1 is SGHNT and CDR2 YENEEA. V gave up 5 bases and J gave up 7 bases, with 18 bases separating them. The CDR3 is CASSLPAGRGEQYF. CDR3 bases: TGTGCCAGCAGCCTACCCGCTGGGCGTGGGGAGCAGTACTTC.